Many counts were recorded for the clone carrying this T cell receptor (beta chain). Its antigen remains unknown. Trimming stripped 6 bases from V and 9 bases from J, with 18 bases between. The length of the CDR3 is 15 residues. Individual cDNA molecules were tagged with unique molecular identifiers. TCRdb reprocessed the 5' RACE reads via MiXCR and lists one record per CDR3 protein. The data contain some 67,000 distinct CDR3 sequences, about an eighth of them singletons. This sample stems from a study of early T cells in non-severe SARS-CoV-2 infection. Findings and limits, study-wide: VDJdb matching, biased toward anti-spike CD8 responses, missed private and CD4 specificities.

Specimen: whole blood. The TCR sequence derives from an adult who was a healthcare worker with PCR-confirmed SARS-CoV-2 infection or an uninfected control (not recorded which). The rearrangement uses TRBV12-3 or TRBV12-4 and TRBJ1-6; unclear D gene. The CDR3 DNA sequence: TGTGCCAGCAGCTATGGAACACTTGATTTTTCACCCCTCCACTTT. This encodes CASSYGTLDFSPLHF.